Following are 13 T cell receptor beta chains from one sample sequenced in a study of OX40 agonist ivuxolimab in advanced cancers. Some clones are missing from TCRdb's copy, which holds only in-frame ones; the method was immunoSEQ multiplex PCR. In the table there are 12,000 or so clones, approximately 79% of which are singletons. The material sequenced was CD4+ or CD8+ T cells sorted from blood, taken in a trial of the OX40 agonist ivuxolimab. The receptors originated from an adult with an advanced solid tumor such as melanoma, head and neck, liver or kidney cancer.

The chain links TRBV6-1 to TRBJ1-2, with unresolved D. CDR3 length: 12 amino acids. Per germline, CDR1 MNHNS and CDR2 SASEGT. CDR3 DNA: TGTGTATTGGAGGCCGGGCCTGAGGGCTACACCTTC. As protein: CVLEAGPEGYTF.

The sample holds a few counts of this clone. The chain is built from TRBV19 and TRBJ1-1; possibly TRBD1 for D (6 bases). Germline V lookup: CDR1 LNHDA, CDR2 SQIVND (reference sequence). The CDR3 spans 14 residues. The germline V and J ends were trimmed by 7 bases and 3 bases, with 15 bases remaining between them. CDR3 loop: CASTHAAGDTEAFF. Here the CDR3 DNA reads TGTGCCAGTACCCACGCGGCAGGGGACACTGAAGCTTTCTTT.

The chain is built from TRBV7-3 and TRBJ2-1; TRBD2 might be the D (5 bases). From germline, CDR1 is SGHTA and CDR2 FQGTGA. V lost 5 bases, J lost 6 bases, and 17 bases lay in between. CDR3 size: 15 residues. The CDR3, as DNA: TGTGCCAGCAGCCCAACTAGTGAGCACGCCAATGAGCAGTTCTTC. The encoded protein is CASSPTSEHANEQFF. Variable domain in full (rest from reference TRBV7-3 and TRBJ2-1): GAGVSQTPSNKVTEKGKYVELRCDPISGHTALYWYRQSLGQGPEFLIYFQGTGAADDSGLPNDRFFAVRPEGSVSTLKIQRTERGDSAVYLCASSPTSEHANEQFFGPGTRLTVL.

V usage is TRBV7-9 and J usage is TRBJ2-7, with D perhaps TRBD2 (6 bases). In germline, CDR1 is SEHNR, CDR2 FQNEAQ (reference sequence). V was cut by 5 bases and J by 2 bases, with 25 bases left in between. The CDR3 is 18 amino acids. The CDR3, as DNA: TGTGCCAGCAGCCCCGTCTTAGCGGTTCTTGAAGGGGCCTACGAGCAGTACTTC. Translated, it gives CASSPVLAVLEGAYEQYF.

A few counts support this clone. The chain combines TRBV5-6 with TRBJ2-2; D gene uncertain. CDR1 and CDR2 from the germline V gene are SGHDT and YYEEEE. Trimming pared 2 bases from V and 5 bases from J, leaving 19 bases between. The CDR3 loop spans 17 amino acids. Written as DNA, the CDR3 is TGTGCCAGCAGCTTCGGTAGGGCGGCCAGTATAACCGGGGAGCTGTTTTTT. Its translation: CASSFGRAASITGELFF. Full variable domain (rest looked up from reference TRBV5-6 and TRBJ2-2): DAGVTQSPTHLIKTRGQQVTLRCSPKSGHDTVSWYQQALGQGPQFIFQYYEEEERQRGNFPDRFSGHQFPNYSSELNVNALLLGDSALYLCASSFGRAASITGELFFGEGSRLTVL.

The rearrangement uses TRBV4-3 and TRBJ2-3, with unresolved D. The germline CDR1 and CDR2 sequences are LGHNA and YSLEER. V was pared by 0 bases and J by 6 bases, with 10 bases between. The CDR3 spans 14 residues. The CDR3 bases are TGCGCCAGCAGCCAAGAAGGACCACCGGATACGCAGTATTTT. Translating it yields CASSQEGPPDTQYF.

The chain uses TRBV4-3 and TRBJ1-2; possibly TRBD1 for D (6 bases). CDR3 length equals 13 residues. Germline V CDR1 and CDR2: LGHNA, YSLEER. The V and J ends lost 4 bases and 7 bases respectively, with 13 bases between them. Here the CDR3 reads CASSRLGTFGYTF. CDR3 in DNA: TGCGCCAGCAGCCGACTAGGGACATTTGGCTACACCTTC.

This clone is termed medium-sized (0.01 to 0.1%). The same CDR3 also results from other DNA sequences found in this sample. This chain links TRBV25-1 with TRBJ2-7; possibly TRBD1 for D (5 bases). Trimming took 3 bases from V and 4 from J, leaving 7 bases between them. Per the germline V gene, CDR1 is MGHDK and CDR2 is SYGVNS. The CDR3 is 12 amino acids. The CDR3 nucleotides read TGTGCCAGCAGTGAGGGGCGGTACGAGCAGTACTTC. Protein product: CASSEGRYEQYF.

V and J are TRBV7-3 and TRBJ1-2; possible D gene TRBD1, 6 bases. The CDR3 covers 13 residues. The V gene lost 5 bases and the J gene lost 6 bases, with 13 bases spanning the gap. CDR1 and CDR2 (germline): SGHTA, FQGTGA. The CDR3 nucleotides read TGTGCCAGCAGCCAACCGACAGGAGATGGCTACACCTTC. This gives the protein CASSQPTGDGYTF.

This clone was observed a few times. J is TRBJ2-7 and V is TRBV7-6; D gene unclear. The CDR3 spans 14 residues. Between the trimmed V and J ends, which lost 1 base and 0 bases, there was a span of 7 bases. Germline V gives CDR1 SGHVS, CDR2 FNYEAQ. For the CDR3, the DNA is TGTGCCAGCAGCTTAGTCGCTAACTCCTACGAGCAGTACTTC. Translation gives CASSLVANSYEQYF.

The V gene is TRBV5-3, the J gene TRBJ2-7; D is possibly TRBD1 (6 bases). TRBV5-3 is reported as an ORF; its role is uncertain. The CDR3 is 12 amino acids. V shed 3 bases and J shed 8 bases, with 12 bases lying between them. CDR3 nucleotide sequence: TGTGCCAGAAGCTCCCACAGGGTACAGCAGTACTTC. Its translation: CARSSHRVQQYF.

This rearrangement joins TRBV4-2 to TRBJ2-7; 15 bases are a match to TRBD2. The germline gives CDR1 LGHNA, CDR2 YNFKEQ. V trimming: 4 bases; J trimming: 4 bases; junction bases outside the gene matches: 8. There are 17 residues in the CDR3. The CDR3 loop is CASSPIGTSGRLYEQYF. The CDR3 DNA follows: TGTGCCAGCAGCCCTATAGGGACTAGCGGGAGGTTATACGAGCAGTACTTC.

By sample share, this clone is medium-sized (0.01 to 0.1%). The chain employs TRBV19 and TRBJ2-5, with D possibly TRBD1 on 6 matching bases. The germline V gene has CDR1 LNHDA and CDR2 SQIVND (reference sequence). Between the trimmed V and J ends, which lost 4 bases and 5 bases, there was a span of 17 bases. The CDR3 contains 15 residues. This chain's CDR3 is CASSTGDRSGETQYF. For the CDR3, the DNA is TGTGCCAGTAGTACAGGAGACAGGTCAGGGGAGACCCAGTACTTC.